The rows below give T cell receptor beta chains drawn from one sample of a study of a mutant IDH1 vaccine in newly diagnosed glioma. These receptors lack a known antigen. Profiling relied on immunoSEQ multiplex PCR, and the TCRdb table lists in-frame clones only, not all of them. The sample has some 23,000 clones; about 70% are singletons. The sequenced sample was peripheral blood mononuclear cells (PBMCs), obtained from a glioma patient whose treatment included an IDH1 peptide vaccine. These receptors were taken from a man younger than 30 with glioma. Some clones in this sample may be carry-over from other donors' samples. Both conserved end residues are part of each CDR3. The D gene is left open where the match is weak. Expanded clones are given a class, and other clones once, few, many or no size at all.

clone size	D gene	V gene	J gene	CDR3 DNA	CDR3 protein
-	TRBD1	TRBV7-2	TRBJ1-5	TGTGCCAGCAGTTCTCGGGACAGGGCGGATCAGCCCCAGCATTTT	CASSSRDRADQPQHF
few	TRBD1	TRBV27	TRBJ2-1	TGTGCCACCAACCGGGACAGGGACAATGAGCAGTTCTTC	CATNRDRDNEQFF
-	TRBD2	TRBV10-3	TRBJ2-7	TGTGCCATCAGTGGGCTAGCGGTCTACGAGCAGTACTTC	CAISGLAVYEQYF
-	TRBD1	TRBV18	TRBJ2-7	TGTGCCAGCTCCCCCGACAGGGGGATTGGAGAGCAGTACTTC	CASSPDRGIGEQYF
-	TRBD2	TRBV30	TRBJ2-7	TGTGCCTGGAGTTCCGTAGCGGGGGGGATCGACGAGCAGTACTTC	CAWSSVAGGIDEQYF
-	-	TRBV7-2	TRBJ2-3	TGTGCCAGCAGCTTAGGAGAAACTAGCACAGATACGCAGTATTTT	CASSLGETSTDTQYF
once	TRBD2	TRBV6-1	TRBJ2-7	TGTGCCAGCAGTGTCGGGGCGGGGGGATACGAGCAGTACTTC	CASSVGAGGYEQYF
few	TRBD2	TRBV9	TRBJ2-2	TGTGCCAGCAGCGGGGCCGGGACTAGCGGGAGAGGAGGGGAGCTGTTTTTT	CASSGAGTSGRGGELFF
-	-	TRBV5-1	TRBJ1-4	TGCGCCAGCAGCTTGTACGCCCCTAATGAAAAACTGTTTTTT	CASSLYAPNEKLFF
-	TRBD1	TRBV6-5	TRBJ1-2	TGTGCCAGCAGTTACTCATGGGGACAGGAGGGTGGCTACACCTTC	CASSYSWGQEGGYTF
-	-	TRBV4-3	TRBJ2-1	TGCGCCAGCAGCCAAGAAACTAGTTGGGATGAGCAGTTCTTC	CASSQETSWDEQFF
-	-	TRBV30	TRBJ2-7	TGTGCCTGGAGTCGAGGGGGGGTTTCCTACGAGCAGTACTTC	CAWSRGGVSYEQYF
-	TRBD2	TRBV15	TRBJ2-7	TGTGCCACCAGCAGAGAACCTGCGGGAGCCCGAGAGCAGTACTTC	CATSREPAGAREQYF
few	TRBD1	TRBV7-9	TRBJ1-1	TGTGCCAGCAGAACAGGGGCGGCTGAAGCTTTCTTT	CASRTGAAEAFF
-	TRBD1	TRBV4-2	TRBJ2-5	TGTGCCAGCAGGCGGACAGGAGAAGAGACCCAGTACTTC	CASRRTGEETQYF
-	-	TRBV7-9	TRBJ1-2	TGTGCCAGCAGAGATGGGACGGCCTATGGCTACACCTTC	CASRDGTAYGYTF
-	-	TRBV6-4	TRBJ1-1	TGTGCCAGCAGTGCTGGGCCCAAGAACACTGAAGCTTTCTTT	CASSAGPKNTEAFF
-	-	TRBV6-6	TRBJ1-2	TGTGCCAGCAGTTATAGTCAGGGAAGTGGCTACACCTTC	CASSYSQGSGYTF
few	TRBD2	TRBV9	TRBJ2-1	TGTGCCAGCAGCGTAGGACTAGCGCCGAACAATGAGCAGTTCTTC	CASSVGLAPNNEQFF
-	TRBD2	TRBV15	TRBJ2-7	TGTGCCACCAGCGGGGGGTCGGTAGCGGGACGTTACGAGCAGTACTTC	CATSGGSVAGRYEQYF
-	-	TRBV30	TRBJ1-4	TGTGCCTGGAGCATAAGGGAAAAACTGTTTTTT	CAWSIREKLFF
-	TRBD1	TRBV6-6	TRBJ2-7	TGTGCCAGCAGTTACTCCCCGGACAGGCTAGGGGACGAGCAGTACTTC	CASSYSPDRLGDEQYF
-	-	TRBV5-1	TRBJ1-1	TGCGCCAGCAGCTTGGCCAGGACGAACACTGAAGCTTTCTTT	CASSLARTNTEAFF